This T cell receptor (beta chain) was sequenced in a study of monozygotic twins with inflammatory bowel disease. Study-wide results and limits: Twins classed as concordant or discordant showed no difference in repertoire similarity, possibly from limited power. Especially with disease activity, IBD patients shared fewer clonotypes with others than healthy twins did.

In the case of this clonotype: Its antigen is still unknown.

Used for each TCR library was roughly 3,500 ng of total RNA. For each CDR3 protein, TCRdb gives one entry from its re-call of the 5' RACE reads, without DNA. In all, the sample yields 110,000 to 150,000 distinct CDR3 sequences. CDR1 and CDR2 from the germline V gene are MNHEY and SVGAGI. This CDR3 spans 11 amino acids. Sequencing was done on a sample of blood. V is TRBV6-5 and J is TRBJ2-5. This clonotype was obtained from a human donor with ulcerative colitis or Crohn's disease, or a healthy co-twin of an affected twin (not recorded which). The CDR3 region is CASIHGGTQYF.